The 13 T cell receptor beta chains listed next were all sequenced from one sample in a study of blood T cell repertoires in COVID-19. The repertoire was sequenced with immunoSEQ multiplex PCR; TCRdb's copy has only in-frame clones and lacks some. The sample has about 140,000 clones, about 80% seen once. Sample: PBMCs or T cells enriched from blood (not recorded which). These receptors came from a woman aged 45-65 years who had recovered from COVID-19.

The V and J genes are TRBV6-5 and TRBJ1-2, with TRBD1 matching over 10 bases. In germline, CDR1 is MNHEY, CDR2 SVGAGI. The CDR3 contains 15 residues. V shed 6 bases and J 2 bases; nucleotides not matched to a gene: 6. The CDR3 sequence is CASRKGTGDNYGYTF. The CDR3 DNA is TGTGCCAGCAGGAAGGGGACAGGGGACAACTATGGCTACACCTTC.

A remark on this clone: This sample includes further DNA sequences coding for the same CDR3. The chain employs TRBV27 and TRBJ2-1; TRBD1 matches 10 bases. The junction had 0 bases not matched to a gene; V was cut back by 0 bases and J by 4 bases. This CDR3 spans 15 amino acids. Looked up from germline, CDR1 is MNHEY and CDR2 is SMNVEV (reference sequence). CDR3 bases: TGTGCCAGCAGTTTATCGGGACAGGGGTACAATGAGCAGTTCTTC. Encoded protein: CASSLSGQGYNEQFF.

The chain recombines TRBV19 with TRBJ1-3; D is possibly TRBD1 (5 bases). The CDR3 spans 12 residues. V was trimmed by 10 bases and J by 0 bases, leaving 7 bases between them. Germline V gives CDR1 LNHDA, CDR2 SQIVND (reference sequence). CDR3 in amino acids: CATDNSGNTIYF. CDR3 DNA: TGTGCCACGGACAACTCTGGAAACACCATATATTTT. The full variable domain, its missing parts supplied by reference TRBV19 and TRBJ1-3, is DGGITQSPKYLFRKEGQNVTLSCEQNLNHDAMYWYRQDPGQGLRLIYYSQIVNDFQKGDIAEGYSVSREKKESFPLTVTSAQKNPTAFYLCATDNSGNTIYFGEGSWLTVV.

The chain carries TRBV11-2 and TRBJ2-7, with TRBD2 matching over 7 bases. Germline CDR1 is SGHAT and CDR2 is FQNNGV. This CDR3 region has 12 residues. V gave up 7 bases and J gave up 3 bases; unmatched junction bases: 3. CDR3 sequence: CASTSGGYEQYF. The CDR3 DNA is TGTGCCAGCACCTCGGGGGGCTACGAGCAGTACTTC.

The V call is TRBV12-3 or TRBV12-4, the J call TRBJ2-5; 7 bases agree with TRBD1. CDR3 length equals 12 residues. Trimming cost V 5 bases and J 5 bases; bases outside gene matches: 2. Here the CDR3 reads CASSTGVETQYF. The CDR3 nucleotides read TGTGCCAGCAGTACAGGGGTGGAGACCCAGTACTTC.

This chain joins TRBV5-1 and TRBJ2-2; D might be TRBD2 (5 bases). Trimming removed 4 bases at V and 4 bases at J, with 14 bases between. This CDR3 has 15 amino acids. Germline V gene lookup returns CDR1 SGHRS and CDR2 YFSETQ. The CDR3 reads CASSPGNSGTGELFF. The CDR3 DNA reads TGCGCCAGCAGCCCCGGGAACAGTGGCACCGGGGAGCTGTTTTTT.

This clone appeared a single time. The V gene is TRBV11-3, the J gene TRBJ2-1; TRBD2 agrees at 16 bases. The CDR3 totals 19 residues. V shed 3 bases, J shed 6 bases, and the junction held 11 bases outside the gene matches. CDR1 is SGHNT, CDR2 YENEEA, per germline. The DNA for the CDR3 is TGTGCCAGCAGCTTGGACGGGACTAGCGGGAGGGCCAGAGGCAATGAGCAGTTCTTC. Protein: CASSLDGTSGRARGNEQFF.

This chain joins TRBV5-5 and TRBJ1-5; 9 nucleotides line up with TRBD1. Losses at the gene ends were 4 bases for V and 3 bases for J; bases not matched to a gene: 5. The CDR3 spans 15 residues. Germline V lookup: CDR1 SGHKS, CDR2 YYEKEE (reference sequence). CDR3 sequence (DNA): TGTGCCAGCAGCCCCGGGACAGGGCTCAATCAGCCCCAGCATTTT. This translates into CASSPGTGLNQPQHF.

V gene TRBV29-1 combines with J gene TRBJ1-2, with D unclear. The CDR3 consists of 11 residues. CDR1 is SQVTM and CDR2 is ANQGSEA in the germline V gene. The V and J ends lost 5 bases and 6 bases respectively, with 10 bases between them. CDR3: CSVWQIHGYTF. CDR3 coding DNA: TGCAGCGTTTGGCAGATCCATGGCTACACCTTC.

The chain has TRBV6-4 and TRBJ2-2; 8 bases agree with TRBD2. With 3 bases clipped from V and 3 bases from J, the junction kept 0 bases outside the gene matches. Germline V gene sequence: CDR1 MRHNA, CDR2 SNTAGT. This CDR3 is 14 amino acids long. CDR3 amino acids: CASSEAGDTGELFF. The DNA of the CDR3 is TGTGCCAGCAGTGAAGCGGGAGACACCGGGGAGCTGTTTTTT.

The chain employs TRBV11-2 and TRBJ1-6; D remains unclear. In germline, CDR1 is SGHAT, CDR2 FQNNGV. The V and J ends lost 1 base and 2 bases respectively, with 12 bases between them. This CDR3 has 17 residues. CDR3 sequence (DNA): TGTGCCAGCAGCTTAGCCGAGAGAAGCCCCTATAATTCACCCCTCCACTTT. Amino acids: CASSLAERSPYNSPLHF.

This chain joins TRBV25-1 and TRBJ1-1, with TRBD1 matching 8 bases. CDR1 is MGHDK and CDR2 is SYGVNS in the germline V gene. The V and J ends lost 6 bases and 3 bases, in that order; junction bases with no gene match: 3. The CDR3 loop spans 13 amino acids. This CDR3 is CASSLTGDTEAFF. The CDR3 DNA reads TGTGCCAGCAGCCTGACAGGGGACACTGAAGCTTTCTTT.

The J gene is TRBJ2-1, the V gene TRBV2, with 9 nucleotides matching TRBD1. V was clipped by 7 bases and J by 8 bases; unmatched bases: 15. The CDR3 has 16 residues. CDR1 and CDR2 (germline): SNHLY, FYNNEI. CDR3 protein: CASTTGGDRVLDEQFF. CDR3 bases: TGTGCCAGCACCACCGGTGGGGACAGGGTATTGGATGAGCAGTTCTTC.